The 18 T cell receptor beta chains listed next were all sequenced from one sample in a study of Ad26.COV2.S vaccination and SARS-CoV-2 variants. TCRdb's copy holds only in-frame clones and misses some; the assay was immunoSEQ multiplex PCR. The repertoire has around 340,000 clones, about 88% of them found once; the top ten carry approximately 5.9%. The treatment was: about 20 received Ad26.COV2.S at low or high dose, single or two shots; about 5 received placebo; per-sample allocation not given. Sampling occurred on day 63 after the first vaccine or placebo injection. This sample comprised peripheral blood, obtained in a trial of Ad26.COV2.S vaccine versus placebo. The receptors derive from a person between 18 and 59 years old who received the Ad26.COV2.S COVID-19 vaccine or a placebo.

J is TRBJ2-6 and V is TRBV5-1; D not resolved. There are 15 residues in the CDR3. Germline V gene lookup returns CDR1 SGHRS and CDR2 YFSETQ. V lost 0 bases and J 4 bases, leaving 8 bases between the germline ends. CDR3 amino acids: CASSLEGFGANVLTF. CDR3 sequence (DNA): TGCGCCAGCAGCTTGGAAGGGTTCGGGGCCAACGTCCTGACTTTC.

The J gene is TRBJ1-5, the V gene TRBV28; no definite D call. There are 13 residues in the CDR3. The V gene lost 2 bases and the J gene lost 9 bases, with 11 bases spanning the gap. Germline CDR1 MDHEN, CDR2 SYDVKM. This CDR3 reads CASSLEGSLPQHF. The CDR3 DNA sequence: TGTGCCAGCAGTTTAGAGGGTAGTCTGCCCCAGCATTTT.

This clone was observed once. This chain uses TRBV6-5 with TRBJ1-6, with D maybe TRBD1 (5 bases). The CDR3 contains 16 residues. CDR1 and CDR2 from the germline V gene are MNHEY and SVGAGI. Trimming removed 0 bases at V and 7 bases at J, with 13 bases between. This chain's CDR3 is CASSYSGGGRNSPLHF. The CDR3 DNA reads as TGTGCCAGCAGTTACTCGGGGGGGGGTAGGAATTCACCCCTCCACTTT.

The chain uses TRBV9 and TRBJ1-2, with D perhaps TRBD1 (5 bases). Deletions cut 6 bases from V and 3 bases from J, with 15 bases between. CDR1 SGDLS and CDR2 YYNGEE come from the germline V gene. This CDR3 has 14 amino acids. The CDR3 reads CASTFGEGDYGYTF. The CDR3 DNA reads TGTGCCAGCACGTTCGGAGAAGGGGACTATGGCTACACCTTC.

The genes are TRBV5-1 and TRBJ2-5, with TRBD2 identical over 11 bases. With V trimmed by 4 bases and J by 5 bases, 22 bases remained unmatched. From germline, CDR1 is SGHRS and CDR2 YFSETQ. The CDR3 covers 20 residues. The CDR3 nucleotides read TGCGCCAGCAGCCTACCTCAGAGTCTAGCGGGAGGTGTATGGGCGGAGACCCAGTACTTC. As protein: CASSLPQSLAGGVWAETQYF.

The V call is TRBV14, the J call TRBJ1-1; D possibly corresponds to TRBD1 (6 bases). CDR1 and CDR2 from the germline V gene are SGHDN and FVKESK. The V end was cut by 4 bases, the J end by 2 bases, with 23 bases between. CDR3 length: 18 residues. Here the CDR3 reads CASSPRVGGVDPNTEAFF. In DNA form, the CDR3 reads TGTGCCAGCAGCCCGCGAGTCGGGGGCGTAGACCCAAACACTGAAGCTTTCTTT.

This clone was counted between two and nine times. The rearrangement joins TRBV12-3 or TRBV12-4 to TRBJ1-1, with D unclear. V lost 6 bases to trimming and J lost 3 bases, with 5 bases between them. This CDR3 comprises 11 residues. CDR3 region: CASSVYTEAFF. The CDR3 DNA follows: TGTGCCAGCAGCGTGTACACTGAAGCTTTCTTT.

The V call is TRBV3-1 (or the pseudogene TRBV3-2), the J call TRBJ1-2; weak D call: TRBD1 (5 bases). With 2 bases removed from V and 7 bases from J, the gap between germline ends came to 8 bases. This CDR3 spans 12 amino acids. Germline V gives CDR1 LGHDT, CDR2 YNNKEL (reference sequence). The CDR3 sequence: CASSQNGGGYTF. In nucleotides, the CDR3 is TGTGCCAGCAGCCAAAACGGGGGTGGCTACACCTTC.

This chain joins TRBV14 and TRBJ2-1; 9 positions match TRBD2. This CDR3 is 14 amino acids long. The V gene's germline CDR1 is SGHDN and CDR2 FVKESK. J gave up 8 bases and V 7 bases, and 9 bases lay outside the gene matches. The chain's CDR3 is CASNRGGRGDEQFF. The CDR3 bases are TGTGCCAGCAACCGTGGCGGGAGGGGAGATGAGCAGTTCTTC.

The chain joins TRBV18 to TRBJ1-5; D not resolved. The CDR3 spans 15 residues. Looked up from germline, CDR1 is KGHSH and CDR2 is LQKENI. The V end lost 4 bases, the J end lost 0 bases, and 10 bases lay between the germline ends. The CDR3 region has the DNA TGTGCCAGCTCACTCGCAGATAATAGCAATCAGCCCCAGCATTTT. This gives the protein CASSLADNSNQPQHF.

The chain recombines TRBV6-5 with TRBJ2-1; no clear D. The CDR3 length is 14 residues. Germline V gene lookup returns CDR1 MNHEY and CDR2 SVGAGI. Trimming pared 0 bases from V and 0 bases from J, leaving 3 bases between. CDR3 in DNA: TGTGCCAGCAGTTACTCTAGCTCCTACAATGAGCAGTTCTTC. Encoded protein: CASSYSSSYNEQFF.

The genes are TRBV28 and TRBJ1-5; D not resolved. The CDR3 has 15 residues. Trimming took 4 bases from V and 3 from J, leaving 13 bases between them. Germline loops: CDR1 MDHEN, CDR2 SYDVKM. The CDR3 here is CASSSVIGYNQPQHF. CDR3 nucleotide sequence: TGTGCCAGCAGTTCTGTGATTGGGTACAATCAGCCCCAGCATTTT.

The chain employs TRBV4-3 and TRBJ1-6, with D tentatively TRBD1 (5 bases). The CDR3 consists of 18 residues. Trimming pared 5 bases from V and 4 bases from J, leaving 21 bases between. Germline CDR1 and CDR2: LGHNA and YSLEER. CDR3 loop: CASSLGVTAGGYNSPLHF. The DNA for the CDR3 is TGCGCCAGCAGCTTAGGTGTAACCGCCGGGGGGTATAATTCACCCCTCCACTTT.

This sequence joins TRBV7-3 and TRBJ1-4; 12 bases map to TRBD1. CDR1 is SGHTA, CDR2 FQGTGA, per germline. The V segment lost 6 bases and the J segment 2 bases; nucleotides outside the gene matches: 10. The CDR3 spans 18 residues. CDR3 amino acids: CASSPTGTGGSTNEKLFF. Written as DNA, the CDR3 is TGTGCCAGCAGTCCAACCGGGACAGGGGGCAGTACTAATGAAAAACTGTTTTTT.

The chain recombines TRBV23-1 with TRBJ2-1; TRBD1 is a possible D gene (6 bases). TRBV23-1 is annotated as an ORF whose role is uncertain. The CDR3 spans 14 residues. V gave up 9 bases and J gave up 4 bases, with 16 bases separating them. This CDR3 reads CASGTRGNYNEQFF. DNA for the CDR3: TGCGCCAGTGGGACCAGGGGCAATTACAATGAGCAGTTCTTC.

This rearrangement joins TRBV7-8 to TRBJ1-2, with 8 bases lining up with TRBD1. Germline CDR1 SGHVS, CDR2 FQNEAQ. CDR3 length equals 17 residues. Trimming took 0 bases from V and 4 from J; bases not matched to a gene: 10. CDR3 sequence reads: CASSLAAQGAIGYGYTF. The CDR3, as DNA: TGTGCCAGCAGCTTAGCAGCGCAGGGGGCGATTGGCTATGGCTACACCTTC.

The chain recombines TRBV7-9 with TRBJ1-1, with 7 nucleotides matching TRBD1. Trimming cost V 4 bases and J 0 bases; bases outside gene matches: 2. CDR1 and CDR2 (germline): SEHNR, FQNEAQ (reference sequence). The CDR3 sequence is 14 residues long. CDR3 in amino acids: CASSSGQLNTEAFF. CDR3 coding DNA: TGTGCCAGCAGCTCGGGACAGTTGAACACTGAAGCTTTCTTT.

The J gene is TRBJ2-7, the V gene TRBV4-1; D assignment may be TRBD1 or TRBD2 (5 bases each). Germline-derived CDR1 and CDR2 are MGHRA and YSYEKL. The CDR3 has 15 amino acids. Trimming cost V 1 base and J 3 bases, with 13 bases left between them. The CDR3 loop reads CASSQADRDYYEQYF. The CDR3 region has the DNA TGCGCCAGCAGCCAAGCCGACAGAGACTACTACGAGCAGTACTTC.